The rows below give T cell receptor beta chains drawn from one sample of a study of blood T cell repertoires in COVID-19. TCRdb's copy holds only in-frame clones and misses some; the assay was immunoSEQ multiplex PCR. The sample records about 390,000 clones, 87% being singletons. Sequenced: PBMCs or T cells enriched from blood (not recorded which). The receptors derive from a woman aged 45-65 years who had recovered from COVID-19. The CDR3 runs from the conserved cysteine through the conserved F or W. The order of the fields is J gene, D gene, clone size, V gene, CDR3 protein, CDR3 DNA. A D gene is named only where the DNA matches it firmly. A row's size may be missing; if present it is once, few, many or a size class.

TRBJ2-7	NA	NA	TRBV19	CASSMTVLGGEQYF	TGTGCCAGTAGTATGACAGTCTTGGGCGGCGAACAGTACTTC
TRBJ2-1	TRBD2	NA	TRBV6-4	CASTRIIAGGRGEQFF	TGTGCCAGCACCCGTATTATAGCGGGGGGGCGGGGTGAGCAGTTCTTC
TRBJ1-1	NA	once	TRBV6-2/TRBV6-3	CASSPQVGTEAFF	TGTGCCAGCAGTCCACAGGTGGGCACTGAAGCTTTCTTT
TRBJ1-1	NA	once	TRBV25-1	CASSDSDSWGTEAFF	TGTGCCAGCAGTGATTCGGACAGTTGGGGCACTGAAGCTTTCTTT
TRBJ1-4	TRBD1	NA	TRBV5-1	CASSLDQGANEKLFF	TGCGCCAGCAGCTTGGATCAGGGGGCTAATGAAAAACTGTTTTTT
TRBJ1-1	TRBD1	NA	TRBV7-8	CASSYRDRTTEAFF	TGTGCCAGCAGCTACCGGGACAGGACCACTGAAGCTTTCTTT
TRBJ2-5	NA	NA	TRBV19	CASSYGQGGETQYF	TGTGCCAGTAGTTACGGTCAGGGGGGTGAGACCCAGTACTTC
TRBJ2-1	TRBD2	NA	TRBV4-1	CASSQDPSGGYNEQFF	TGCGCCAGCAGCCAAGACCCTAGCGGGGGGTACAATGAGCAGTTCTTC
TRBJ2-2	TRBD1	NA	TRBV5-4	CASSWDRRYGELFF	TGTGCCAGCAGCTGGGACAGGCGGTACGGGGAGCTGTTTTTT
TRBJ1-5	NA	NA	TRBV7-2	CASSFSQNQPQHF	TGTGCCAGCAGCTTTAGCCAGAATCAGCCCCAGCATTTT
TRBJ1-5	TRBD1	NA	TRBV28	CAVKGAGVLGQPQHF	TGTGCTGTGAAGGGGGCTGGGGTTCTAGGTCAGCCCCAGCATTTT
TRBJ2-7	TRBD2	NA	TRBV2	CASMPGTSGYEQYF	TGTGCCAGCATGCCCGGGACTAGCGGCTACGAGCAGTACTTC
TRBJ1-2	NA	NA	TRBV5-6	CASSPQYGGGYTF	TGTGCCAGCAGCCCGCAGTATGGAGGTGGCTACACCTTC
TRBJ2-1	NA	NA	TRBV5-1	CASSLEHPTNEQFF	TGCGCCAGCAGCTTGGAGCACCCTACGAATGAGCAGTTCTTC